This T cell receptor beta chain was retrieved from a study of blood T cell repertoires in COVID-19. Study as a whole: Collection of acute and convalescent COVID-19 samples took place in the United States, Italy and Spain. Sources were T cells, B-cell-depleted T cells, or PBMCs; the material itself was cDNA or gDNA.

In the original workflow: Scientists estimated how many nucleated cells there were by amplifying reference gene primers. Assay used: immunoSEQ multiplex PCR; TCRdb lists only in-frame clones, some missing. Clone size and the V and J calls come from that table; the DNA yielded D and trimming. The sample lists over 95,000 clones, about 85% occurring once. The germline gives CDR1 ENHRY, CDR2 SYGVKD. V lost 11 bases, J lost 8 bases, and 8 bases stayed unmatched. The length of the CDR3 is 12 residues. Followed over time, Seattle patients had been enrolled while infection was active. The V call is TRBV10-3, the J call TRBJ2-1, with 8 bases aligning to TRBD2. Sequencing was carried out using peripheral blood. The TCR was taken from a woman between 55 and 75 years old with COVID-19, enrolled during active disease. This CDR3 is CAFSGGGDEQFF. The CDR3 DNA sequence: TGTGCCTTCTCCGGGGGGGGCGATGAGCAGTTCTTC.